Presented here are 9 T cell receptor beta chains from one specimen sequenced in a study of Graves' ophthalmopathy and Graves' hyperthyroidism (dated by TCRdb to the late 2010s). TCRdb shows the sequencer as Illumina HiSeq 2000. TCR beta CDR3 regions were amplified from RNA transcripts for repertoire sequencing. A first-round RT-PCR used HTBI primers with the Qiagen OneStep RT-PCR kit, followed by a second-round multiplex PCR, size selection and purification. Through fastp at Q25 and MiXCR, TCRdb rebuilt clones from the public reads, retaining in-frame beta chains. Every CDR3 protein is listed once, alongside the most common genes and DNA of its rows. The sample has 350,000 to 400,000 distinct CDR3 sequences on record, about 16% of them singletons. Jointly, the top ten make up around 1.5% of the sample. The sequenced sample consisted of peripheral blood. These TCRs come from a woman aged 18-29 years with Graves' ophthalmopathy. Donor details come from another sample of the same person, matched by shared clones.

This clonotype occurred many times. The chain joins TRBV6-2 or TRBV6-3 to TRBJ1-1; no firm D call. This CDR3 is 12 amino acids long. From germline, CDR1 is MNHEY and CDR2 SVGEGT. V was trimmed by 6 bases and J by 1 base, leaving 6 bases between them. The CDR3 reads CASRDPNTEAFF. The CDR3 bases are TGTGCCAGCAGGGACCCGAACACTGAAGCTTTCTTT.

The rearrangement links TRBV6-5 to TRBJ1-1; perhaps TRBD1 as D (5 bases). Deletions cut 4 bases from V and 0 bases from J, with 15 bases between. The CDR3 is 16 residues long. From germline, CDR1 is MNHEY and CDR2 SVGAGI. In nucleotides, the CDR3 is TGTGCCAGCAGTTTCGGACACCACCCGGTGAACACTGAAGCTTTCTTT. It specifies CASSFGHHPVNTEAFF.

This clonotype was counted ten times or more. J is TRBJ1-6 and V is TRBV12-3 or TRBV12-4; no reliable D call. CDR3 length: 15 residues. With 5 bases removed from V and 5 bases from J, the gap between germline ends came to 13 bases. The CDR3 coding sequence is TGTGCCAGCAGTCCTGGGTACGGTGATAATTCACCCCTCCACTTT. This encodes CASSPGYGDNSPLHF.

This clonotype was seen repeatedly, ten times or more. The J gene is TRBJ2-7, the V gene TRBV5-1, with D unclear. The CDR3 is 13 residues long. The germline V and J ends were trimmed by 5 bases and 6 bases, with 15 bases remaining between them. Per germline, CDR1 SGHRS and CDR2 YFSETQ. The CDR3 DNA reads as TGCGCCAGCAGGGCCGGAACAGAGAGCGAGCAGTACTTC. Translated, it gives CASRAGTESEQYF.

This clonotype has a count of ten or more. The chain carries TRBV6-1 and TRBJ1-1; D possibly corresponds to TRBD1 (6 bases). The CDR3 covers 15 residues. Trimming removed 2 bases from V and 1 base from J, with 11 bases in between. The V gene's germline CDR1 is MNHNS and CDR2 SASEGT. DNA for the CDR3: TGTGCCAGCAGTGAACATTTACAGGGGAACACTGAAGCTTTCTTT. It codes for CASSEHLQGNTEAFF.

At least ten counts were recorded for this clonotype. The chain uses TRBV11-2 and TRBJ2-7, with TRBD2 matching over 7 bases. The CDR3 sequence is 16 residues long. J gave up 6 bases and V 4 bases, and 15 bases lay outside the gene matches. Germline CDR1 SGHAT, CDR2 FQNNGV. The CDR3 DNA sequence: TGTGCCAGCAGCTCTAGAGCCGGGACTAACCTACGCGAGCAGTACTTC. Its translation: CASSSRAGTNLREQYF.

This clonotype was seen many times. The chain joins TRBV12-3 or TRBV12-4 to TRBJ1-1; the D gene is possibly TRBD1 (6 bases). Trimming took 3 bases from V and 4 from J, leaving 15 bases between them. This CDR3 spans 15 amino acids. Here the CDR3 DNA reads TGTGCCAGCAGTTTTCTATCAGGGGTGGGCACTGAAGCTTTCTTT. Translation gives CASSFLSGVGTEAFF.

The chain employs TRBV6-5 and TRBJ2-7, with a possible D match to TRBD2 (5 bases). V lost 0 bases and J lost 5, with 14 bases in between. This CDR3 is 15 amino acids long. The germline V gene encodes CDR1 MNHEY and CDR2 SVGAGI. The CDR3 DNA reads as TGTGCCAGCAGTTACTCTAGACGGTTGGGAGACGAGCAGTACTTC. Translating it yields CASSYSRRLGDEQYF.

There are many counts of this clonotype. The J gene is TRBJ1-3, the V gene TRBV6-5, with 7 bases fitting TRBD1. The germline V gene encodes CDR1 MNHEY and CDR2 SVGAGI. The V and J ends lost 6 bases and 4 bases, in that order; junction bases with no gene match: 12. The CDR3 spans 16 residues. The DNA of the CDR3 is TGTGCCAGCAGCCCCCTCTGGACAGGTCGAGGAAACACCATATATTTT. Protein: CASSPLWTGRGNTIYF.